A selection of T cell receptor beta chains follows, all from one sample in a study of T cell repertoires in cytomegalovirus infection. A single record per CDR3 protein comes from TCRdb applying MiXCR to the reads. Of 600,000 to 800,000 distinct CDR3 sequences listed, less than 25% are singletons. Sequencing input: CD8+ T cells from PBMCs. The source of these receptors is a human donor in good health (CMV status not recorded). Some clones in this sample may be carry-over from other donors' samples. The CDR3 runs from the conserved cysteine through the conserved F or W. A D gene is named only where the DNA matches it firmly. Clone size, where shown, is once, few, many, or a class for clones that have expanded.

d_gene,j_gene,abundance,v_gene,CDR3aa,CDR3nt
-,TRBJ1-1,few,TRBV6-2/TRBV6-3,CASSYEDQNTEAFF,TGTGCCAGCAGTTACGAGGACCAGAACACTGAAGCTTTCTTT
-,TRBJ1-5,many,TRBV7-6,CASSLGSPASPMAQHF,TGTGCCAGCAGCTTAGGGAGCCCAGCAAGCCCGATGGCCCAGCATTTT
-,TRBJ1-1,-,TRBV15,CATSRDLVQPMNTEAFF,TGTGCCACCAGCAGAGATCTTGTCCAGCCCATGAACACTGAAGCTTTCTTT
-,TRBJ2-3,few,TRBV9,CASSLPDLADTQYF,TGTGCCAGCAGCCTCCCGGATCTGGCAGATACGCAGTATTTT
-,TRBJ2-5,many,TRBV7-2,CASSFWGAGETQYF,TGTGCCAGCAGCTTCTGGGGGGCCGGGGAGACCCAGTACTTC
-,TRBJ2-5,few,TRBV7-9,CASSLASGHQLGETQYF,TGTGCCAGCAGCTTAGCTTCGGGACATCAGCTGGGGGAGACCCAGTACTTC
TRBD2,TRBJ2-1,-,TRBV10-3,CAISEFPGGGSYNEQFF,TGTGCCATCAGTGAATTCCCGGGAGGAGGGTCCTACAATGAGCAGTTCTTC
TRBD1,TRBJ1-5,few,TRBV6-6,CASRQGADQPQHF,TGTGCCAGCAGACAGGGGGCGGATCAGCCCCAGCATTTT
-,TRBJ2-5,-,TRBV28,CASTPTRFQETQYF,TGTGCCAGCACCCCGACTCGCTTTCAAGAGACCCAGTACTTC
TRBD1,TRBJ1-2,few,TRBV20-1,CSARDLEAGGNYGYTF,TGCAGTGCTAGAGATCTAGAGGCAGGGGGCAACTATGGCTACACCTTC
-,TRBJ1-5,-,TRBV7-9,CASSLALTEAREINQPQHF,TGTGCCAGCAGCTTAGCGCTAACGGAGGCCAGGGAAATTAATCAGCCCCAGCATTTT
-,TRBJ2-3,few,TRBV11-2,CASSFRREDLGF,TGTGCCAGCAGCTTCCGTCGCGAAGACCTAGGTTTT
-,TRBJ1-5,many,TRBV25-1,CASSDGNQPQHF,TGTGCCAGCAGCGACGGCAATCAGCCCCAGCATTTT
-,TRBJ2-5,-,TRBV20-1,CSAYGETQYF,TGCAGTGCCTACGGAGAGACCCAGTACTTC
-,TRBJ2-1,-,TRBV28,CASPSTRPEQFF,TGTGCCAGCCCGTCAACTAGACCTGAGCAGTTCTTC
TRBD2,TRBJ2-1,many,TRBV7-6,CASSSRTSGGPYNEQFF,TGTGCCAGCAGCTCCCGGACTAGCGGGGGCCCATACAATGAGCAGTTCTTC
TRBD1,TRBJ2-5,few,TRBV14,CASSQEDRVMETQYF,TGTGCCAGCAGCCAAGAGGACAGGGTGATGGAGACCCAGTACTTC
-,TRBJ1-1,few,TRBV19,CASSPAPGNTEAFF,TGTGCCAGTAGTCCGGCACCGGGGAACACTGAAGCTTTCTTT
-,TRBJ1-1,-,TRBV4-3,CASSQAFGNTEAFF,TGCGCCAGCAGCCAAGCCTTTGGGAACACTGAAGCTTTCTTT
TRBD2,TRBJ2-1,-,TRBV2,CASTGLAGGGGVQFF,TGTGCCAGCACGGGACTAGCGGGGGGGGGAGGTGTTCAGTTCTTC